This entry features one TCR beta chain sequence. The data belong to a study of blood T cell repertoires in COVID-19. About the research overall: Specimens from acute and convalescent COVID-19 originated in the United States, Italy and Spain.

The germline V gene encodes CDR1 DFQATT and CDR2 SNEGSKA (reference sequence). The CDR3 has 13 residues. V was pared by 3 bases and J by 8 bases, with 11 bases between. Only in-frame clones appear in the TCRdb table, and some are missing; sequencing was by immunoSEQ multiplex PCR. The repertoire has 200,000 to 250,000 clones, about 78% of them found once; the top ten carry 5.5% to 8.5%. The sample consisted of peripheral blood. This clonotype was obtained from a woman in her 70s with acute or convalescent COVID-19. The V call is TRBV20-1, the J call TRBJ1-6; D uncertain. In DNA, the CDR3 is TGCAGTGCTAGTGCCGGGATCCATTCACCCCTCCACTTT. This translates into CSASAGIHSPLHF.